One and the same sample provided the 29 T cell receptor beta chains below, sequenced in a study of vaccination and CD4 T cells after COVID-19. Antigens for these TCRs are unknown. Specified time point: late sampling 161 to 241 days after vaccination in a few convalescent patients. Treatment denoted: approximately nine-day PBMC culture with coronavirus spike peptide pools or control peptides (ViraFEST assay). Cultured CD4+ T cell DNA was sequenced using the Oncomine TCR Beta short-read assay. TCRdb independently ran MiXCR on the PCR reads; one entry per CDR3 protein. The repertoire holds around 25,000 distinct CDR3 sequences, with roughly 27% as singletons. The specimen comprised CD4+ T cells from blood, cultured in vitro, sampled about 7 months after SARS-CoV-2 vaccination. Receptors were obtained from a human donor who had recovered from COVID-19.

The gene calls are TRBV28 and TRBJ2-3; TRBD2 is a possible D gene (5 bases). CDR1 MDHEN and CDR2 SYDVKM come from the germline V gene. The V gene lost 5 bases and the J gene lost 1 base, with 16 bases spanning the gap. This CDR3 has 16 amino acids. In nucleotides, the CDR3 is TGTGCCAGCAGTCATGGCCGCGGGTGGGGCACAGATACGCAGTATTTT. This translates into CASSHGRGWGTDTQYF.

The V gene is TRBV2, the J gene TRBJ2-5, with unresolved D. The CDR3 spans 11 residues. CDR1 and CDR2 (germline): SNHLY, FYNNEI. Trimming took 8 bases from V and 5 from J, leaving 9 bases between them. The CDR3 nucleotides read TGTGCCAGCGGATATAGCGAGACCCAGTACTTC. Translated: CASGYSETQYF. The variable domain in full, completed from reference TRBV2 and TRBJ2-5, reads EPEVTQTPSHQVTQMGQEVILRCVPISNHLYFYWYRQILGQKVEFLVSFYNNEISEKSEIFDDQFSVERPDGSNFTLKIRSTKLEDSAMYFCASGYSETQYFGPGTRLLVL.

This clonotype showed up just once. CDR3 in DNA: TGCAGCGTTGGTGAACTCAATCAGCCCCAGCATTTT. Protein sequence: CSVGELNQPQHF. J is TRBJ1-5 and V is TRBV29-1, with D uncertain. The CDR3 has 12 residues. Germline loops: CDR1 SQVTM, CDR2 ANQGSEA. V shed 4 bases and J shed 3 bases, with 7 bases lying between them.

The chain joins TRBV19 to TRBJ2-3; possibly TRBD2 for D (6 bases). V lost 6 bases to trimming and J lost 6 bases, with 16 bases between them. Germline CDR1 LNHDA, CDR2 SQIVND (reference sequence). The CDR3 runs to 14 residues. The CDR3 DNA is TGTGCCAGTAGGCCCCCGGGAGTCCGGGATACGCAGTATTTT. This encodes CASRPPGVRDTQYF. Complete variable domain (other parts from reference TRBV19 and TRBJ2-3): DGGITQSPKYLFRKEGQNVTLSCEQNLNHDAMYWYRQDPGQGLRLIYYSQIVNDFQKGDIAEGYSVSREKKESFPLTVTSAQKNPTAFYLCASRPPGVRDTQYFGPGTRLTVL.

Only a few counts were recorded for this clonotype. The chain links TRBV27 to TRBJ2-2; TRBD2 might be the D (5 bases). CDR1 and CDR2 from the germline V gene are MNHEY and SMNVEV (reference sequence). V gave up 5 bases and J gave up 8 bases, with 9 bases separating them. CDR3 length: 12 residues. The CDR3 reads CASSRSGGELFF. CDR3 DNA: TGTGCCAGCAGTCGGTCGGGAGGGGAGCTGTTTTTT.

The chain employs TRBV7-9 and TRBJ1-1; D is unclear. Germline V CDR1 and CDR2: SEHNR, FQNEAQ (reference sequence). The germline V and J ends were trimmed by 5 bases and 1 base, with 17 bases remaining between them. This CDR3 is built from 16 residues. The CDR3 bases are TGTGCCAGCAGCCCTATGACGCGAGGGAGGAACACTGAAGCTTTCTTT. Amino acid sequence: CASSPMTRGRNTEAFF.

This chain uses TRBV7-9 with TRBJ2-1; perhaps TRBD1 as D (6 bases). CDR1 is SEHNR, CDR2 FQNEAQ, per germline (reference sequence). The CDR3 has 13 residues. Trimming cost V 5 bases and J 6 bases, with 11 bases left between them. The CDR3 DNA sequence: TGTGCCAGCAGCATGACAGGATGCAATGAGCAGTTCTTC. This translates into CASSMTGCNEQFF.

This clonotype has just a few counts. Written as DNA, the CDR3 is TGTGCCAGTCTTACGTCGGGGCTATATGGCTACACCTTC. Protein sequence: CASLTSGLYGYTF. The genes are TRBV28 and TRBJ1-2, with a weak D call TRBD1 (5 bases). The ends were cut back, 9 bases at V and 5 bases at J, with 16 bases in the middle. The CDR3 loop spans 13 amino acids. The germline gives CDR1 MDHEN, CDR2 SYDVKM.

The chain uses TRBV10-1 and TRBJ2-2, with D perhaps matching TRBD1 (5 bases). CDR3 length: 17 amino acids. V was cut by 5 bases and J by 3 bases, with 19 bases left in between. Germline assignment: CDR1 WNHNN and CDR2 SYGVQD (reference sequence). CDR3 sequence reads: CASSTKGLAEYTGELFF. The CDR3 DNA reads TGCGCCAGCAGTACCAAGGGGCTTGCGGAGTACACCGGGGAGCTGTTTTTT.

This clonotype turned up a few times. The chain joins TRBV15 to TRBJ2-1; 14 nucleotides agree with TRBD2. With V trimmed by 1 base and J by 3 bases, 11 bases remained unmatched. Germline lookup yields CDR1 LNHNV and CDR2 YYDKDF (reference sequence). CDR3 length equals 20 residues. CDR3 sequence (DNA): TGTGCCACCAGCAGAGCAGTTTCGACTAGCGGGAGGGCCGTCTACAATGAGCAGTTCTTC. Protein sequence: CATSRAVSTSGRAVYNEQFF.

V is TRBV27 and J is TRBJ2-2, with D possibly being TRBD1 (6 bases). The CDR3 is made up of 15 amino acids. Trimming removed 7 bases at V and 7 bases at J, with 19 bases between. Germline CDR1 reads MNHEY; CDR2 reads SMNVEV (reference sequence). The CDR3 reads CASTLQGRGGGELFF. The CDR3, as DNA: TGTGCCAGCACCTTACAGGGTCGAGGCGGCGGGGAGCTGTTTTTT.

The chain combines TRBV7-8 with TRBJ2-5, with D unresolved. CDR1 and CDR2 (germline): SGHVS, FQNEAQ. V was clipped by 1 base and J by 5 bases, with 11 bases between them. The CDR3 is 14 amino acids. DNA for the CDR3: TGTGCCAGCAGCTTAGGTACAGCCGGGGAGACCCAGTACTTC. Amino acids: CASSLGTAGETQYF.

This clonotype has a single count. The rearrangement uses TRBV20-1 and TRBJ2-1, with TRBD2 identical over 10 bases. The CDR3 spans 16 residues. Germline CDR1 is DFQATT and CDR2 is SNEGSKA (reference sequence). Trimming cost V 0 bases and J 6 bases; bases outside gene matches: 8. In DNA, the CDR3 is TGCAGTGCTAGAGATGTGCTAGCGGGAGTGCGCAATGAGCAGTTCTTC. It is translated as CSARDVLAGVRNEQFF.

Only a few counts were recorded for this clonotype. This chain joins TRBV7-2 and TRBJ2-7; 8 bases map to TRBD1. This CDR3 region has 15 residues. The J segment lost 0 bases and the V segment lost 6 bases, leaving 7 bases of the junction unmatched. CDR1 SGHTA and CDR2 FQGNSA come from the germline V gene. This CDR3 is CASRRTGGGSYEQYF. The CDR3 DNA sequence: TGTGCCAGCAGGCGAACAGGGGGTGGCTCCTACGAGCAGTACTTC.

This clonotype has more than one count but fewer than ten. V gene TRBV28 combines with J gene TRBJ2-5, with a weak D call TRBD2 (5 bases). Germline V gene sequence: CDR1 MDHEN, CDR2 SYDVKM. The CDR3 has 16 residues. Trimming left V 2 bases short and J 0 bases short, with 13 bases between. CDR3 in amino acids: CASSLARAAHQETQYF. CDR3 DNA: TGTGCCAGCAGTTTAGCTCGAGCGGCACACCAAGAGACCCAGTACTTC.

In this sample, this clonotype turned up a few times. This rearrangement joins TRBV7-8 to TRBJ2-7; no clear D. The CDR3 loop spans 12 amino acids. CDR1 and CDR2 from the germline V gene are SGHVS and FQNEAQ. V was pared by 6 bases and J by 2 bases, with 8 bases between. The DNA for the CDR3 is TGTGCCAGCAGGGGAAACACCTACGAGCAGTACTTC. Translating gives CASRGNTYEQYF.

The gene calls are TRBV7-2 and TRBJ2-2; 11 nucleotides align to TRBD2. After removal of 5 bases from V and 6 bases from J, the junction contained 11 bases not matched to a gene. The CDR3 covers 17 residues. The V gene's germline CDR1 is SGHTA and CDR2 FQGNSA. CDR3 in DNA: TGTGCCAGCAGCCCGACTAGCGGGAAAAAGCAGGCCGGGGAGCTGTTTTTT. Translation: CASSPTSGKKQAGELFF. The full variable domain, with the rest looked up from reference TRBV7-2 and TRBJ2-2, is GAGVSQSPSNKVTEKGKDVELRCDPISGHTALYWYRQSLGQGLEFLIYFQGNSAPDKSGLPSDRFSAERTGGSVSTLTIQRTQQEDSAVYLCASSPTSGKKQAGELFFGEGSRLTVL.

The V call is TRBV28, the J call TRBJ2-2; TRBD1 matches at 7 bases. V lost 4 bases and J lost 4; bases outside the gene matches: 3. CDR3 length: 14 residues. Germline loops: CDR1 MDHEN, CDR2 SYDVKM. CDR3 nucleotides: TGTGCCAGCAGTTCGACAGGGCTCACCGGGGAGCTGTTTTTT. Its translation: CASSSTGLTGELFF.

This clonotype was observed a handful of times. The V and J genes are TRBV7-8 and TRBJ2-1; 7 bases agree with TRBD2. Germline CDR1 is SGHVS and CDR2 is FQNEAQ. With V trimmed by 5 bases and J by 8 bases, 6 bases remained unmatched. The CDR3 runs to 13 residues. CDR3 bases: TGTGCCAGCAGCGTGGATACTAGCGATGAGCAGTTCTTC. This translates into CASSVDTSDEQFF.

This clonotype was counted a few times. The CDR3 reads CASSRPQRGSSYNEQFF. The CDR3 nucleotides read TGTGCCAGCAGCCGACCACAGCGGGGCAGCTCCTACAATGAGCAGTTCTTC. The chain combines TRBV7-9 with TRBJ2-1, with TRBD2 matching over 7 bases. The CDR3 is made up of 17 amino acids. Unmatched junction bases numbered 10, after V lost 5 bases and J lost 0 bases. CDR1 is SEHNR, CDR2 FQNEAQ, per germline (reference sequence).

This chain joins TRBV28 and TRBJ2-5, with 7 bases that match TRBD1. This CDR3 region has 13 residues. Germline CDR1 and CDR2: MDHEN and SYDVKM. The ends lost 6 bases at V and 3 bases at J; junction bases unmatched: 4. The CDR3 protein is CASSSDREETQYF. The CDR3 region has the DNA TGTGCCAGCAGCTCCGACAGGGAAGAGACCCAGTACTTC.

The V and J genes are TRBV20-1 and TRBJ2-7, with D possibly matching TRBD1 (5 bases). Trimming left V 3 bases short and J 3 bases short, with 9 bases between. Germline V lookup: CDR1 DFQATT, CDR2 SNEGSKA (reference sequence). The CDR3 contains 12 residues. CDR3 nucleotides: TGCAGTGCTAGGGACACAAGCTACGAGCAGTACTTC. It translates to CSARDTSYEQYF.

For the CDR3, the DNA is TGCAGTGCTAGAGAACTAGCGGGAGGGACCTACGAGCAGTACTTC. Translated: CSARELAGGTYEQYF. The genes are TRBV20-1 and TRBJ2-7, with 13 bases identical to TRBD2. This CDR3 comprises 15 residues. V shed 0 bases, J shed 2 bases, and the junction held 1 base outside the gene matches. Per the germline V gene, CDR1 is DFQATT and CDR2 is SNEGSKA (reference sequence).

The count of this clonotype is one. The chain combines TRBV6-2 or TRBV6-3 with TRBJ1-5; D might be TRBD1 (5 bases). V lost 4 bases and J lost 4, with 14 bases in between. The germline gives CDR1 MNHEY, CDR2 SVGEGT. The CDR3 has 15 residues. CDR3 sequence reads: CASSSFFGGNQPQHF. In nucleotides, the CDR3 is TGTGCCAGCAGTTCCTTTTTCGGGGGTAATCAGCCCCAGCATTTT.

This clonotype was seen only a few times. The genes are TRBV20-1 and TRBJ2-3; 7 nucleotides agree with TRBD2. CDR1 and CDR2 from the germline V gene are DFQATT and SNEGSKA (reference sequence). After removal of 0 bases from V and 2 bases from J, the junction contained 11 bases not matched to a gene. CDR3 length: 17 amino acids. CDR3 in DNA: TGCAGTGCTAGAGATCCTTCTCGGGGAGGGCCCACAGATACGCAGTATTTT. This codes for CSARDPSRGGPTDTQYF.

This clonotype appeared a single time. The rearrangement links TRBV7-9 to TRBJ1-1; D is ambiguous. Trimming stripped 2 bases from V and 8 bases from J, with 12 bases between. The CDR3 length is 13 residues. CDR1 SEHNR and CDR2 FQNEAQ come from the germline V gene (reference sequence). The CDR3 sequence is CASSLTSQLEAFF. CDR3 coding DNA: TGTGCCAGCAGCTTAACATCACAGCTGGAAGCTTTCTTT.

This chain connects TRBV7-7 to TRBJ2-5; D might be TRBD1 (5 bases). The CDR3 covers 16 residues. Germline CDR1 is SSHAT and CDR2 is FNYEAQ (reference sequence). Trimming pared 4 bases from V and 2 bases from J, leaving 17 bases between. CDR3: CASSSEVTDSQETQYF. The CDR3 DNA sequence: TGTGCCAGCAGCTCAGAGGTGACAGACTCACAAGAGACCCAGTACTTC.

The chain recombines TRBV27 with TRBJ2-5; D is possibly TRBD2 (6 bases). This CDR3 has 13 amino acids. Trimming stripped 4 bases from V and 5 bases from J, with 11 bases between. Germline-derived CDR1 and CDR2 are MNHEY and SMNVEV (reference sequence). The CDR3 bases are TGTGCCAGCAGTTCGACTAGTTGGGAGACCCAGTACTTC. This encodes CASSSTSWETQYF.

This chain connects TRBV7-3 to TRBJ1-6; D is ambiguous. V was clipped by 4 bases and J by 6 bases, with 7 bases between them. Germline-derived CDR1 and CDR2 are SGHTA and FQGTGA. The CDR3 is 13 amino acids. The DNA for the CDR3 is TGTGCCAGCAGCTGGGATGTTAATTCACCCCTCCACTTT. Amino acid sequence: CASSWDVNSPLHF.